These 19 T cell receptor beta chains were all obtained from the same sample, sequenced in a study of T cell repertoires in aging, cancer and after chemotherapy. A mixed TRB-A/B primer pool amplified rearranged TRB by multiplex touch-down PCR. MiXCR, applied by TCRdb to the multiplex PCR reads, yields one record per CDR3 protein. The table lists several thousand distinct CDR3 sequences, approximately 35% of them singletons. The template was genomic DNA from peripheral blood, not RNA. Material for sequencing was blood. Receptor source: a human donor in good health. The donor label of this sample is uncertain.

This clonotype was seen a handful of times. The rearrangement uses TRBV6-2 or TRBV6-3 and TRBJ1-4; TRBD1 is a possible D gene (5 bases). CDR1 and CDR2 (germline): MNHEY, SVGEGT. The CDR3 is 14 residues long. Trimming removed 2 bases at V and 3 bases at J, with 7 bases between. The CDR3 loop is CASSYPGANEKLFF. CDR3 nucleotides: TGTGCCAGCAGTTACCCGGGGGCTAATGAAAAACTGTTTTTT.

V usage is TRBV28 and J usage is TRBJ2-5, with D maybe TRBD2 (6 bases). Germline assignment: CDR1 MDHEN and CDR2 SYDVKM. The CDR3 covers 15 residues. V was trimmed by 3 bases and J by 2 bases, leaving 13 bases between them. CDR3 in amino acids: CASSFVSGPQETQYF. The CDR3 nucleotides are TGTGCCAGCAGTTTTGTTAGCGGTCCTCAAGAGACCCAGTACTTC.

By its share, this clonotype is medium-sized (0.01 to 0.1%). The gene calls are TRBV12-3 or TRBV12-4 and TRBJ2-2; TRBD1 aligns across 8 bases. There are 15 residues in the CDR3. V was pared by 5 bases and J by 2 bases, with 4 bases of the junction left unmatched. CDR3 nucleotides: TGTGCCAGCAGTCAAGGACAGGGAAACACCGGGGAGCTGTTTTTT. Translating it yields CASSQGQGNTGELFF.

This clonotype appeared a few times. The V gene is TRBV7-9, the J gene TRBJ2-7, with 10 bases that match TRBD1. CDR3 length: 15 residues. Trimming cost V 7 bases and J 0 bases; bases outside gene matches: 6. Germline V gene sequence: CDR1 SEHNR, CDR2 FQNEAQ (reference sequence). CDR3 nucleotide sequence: TGTGCCAGCACCTCCGGACAGGGGGTCTCCTACGAGCAGTACTTC. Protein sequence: CASTSGQGVSYEQYF.

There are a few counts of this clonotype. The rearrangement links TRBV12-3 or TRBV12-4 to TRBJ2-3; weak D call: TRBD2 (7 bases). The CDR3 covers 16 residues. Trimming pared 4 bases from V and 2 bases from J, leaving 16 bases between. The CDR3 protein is CASSSPAGHPTDTQYF. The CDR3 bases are TGTGCCAGCAGTTCCCCAGCGGGACACCCCACAGATACGCAGTATTTT.

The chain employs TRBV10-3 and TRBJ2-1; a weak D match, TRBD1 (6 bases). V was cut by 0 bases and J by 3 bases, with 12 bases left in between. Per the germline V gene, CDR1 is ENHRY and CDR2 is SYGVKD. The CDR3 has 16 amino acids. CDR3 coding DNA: TGTGCCATCAGTGAGTCTAAGCGAGGGGGCTACAATGAGCAGTTCTTC. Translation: CAISESKRGGYNEQFF.

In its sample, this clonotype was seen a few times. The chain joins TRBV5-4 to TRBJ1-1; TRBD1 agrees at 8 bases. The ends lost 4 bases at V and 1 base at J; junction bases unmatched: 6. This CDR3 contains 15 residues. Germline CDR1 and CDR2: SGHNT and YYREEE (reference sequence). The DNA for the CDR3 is TGTGCCAGCAGCCTCAGGGGGCTAAGGAACACTGAAGCTTTCTTT. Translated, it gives CASSLRGLRNTEAFF.

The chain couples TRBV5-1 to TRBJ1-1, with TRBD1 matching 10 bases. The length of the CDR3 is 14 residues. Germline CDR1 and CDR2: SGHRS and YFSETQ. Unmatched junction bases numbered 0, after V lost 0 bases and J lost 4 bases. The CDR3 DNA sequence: TGCGCCAGCAGCTTGGGGACAGGGGGCACTGAAGCTTTCTTT. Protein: CASSLGTGGTEAFF.

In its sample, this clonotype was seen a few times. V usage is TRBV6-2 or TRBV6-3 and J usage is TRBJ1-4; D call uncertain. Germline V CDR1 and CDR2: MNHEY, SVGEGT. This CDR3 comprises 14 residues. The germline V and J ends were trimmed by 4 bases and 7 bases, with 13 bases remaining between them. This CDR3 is CASSSRLEGEKLFF. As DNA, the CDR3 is TGTGCCAGCAGTTCCCGATTGGAGGGTGAAAAACTGTTTTTT.

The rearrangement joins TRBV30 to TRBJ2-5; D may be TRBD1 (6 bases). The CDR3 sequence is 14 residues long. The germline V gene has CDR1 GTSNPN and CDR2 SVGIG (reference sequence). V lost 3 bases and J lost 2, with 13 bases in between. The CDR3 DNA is TGTGCCTGGAGGGACCGACAGGTTCAAGAGACCCAGTACTTC. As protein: CAWRDRQVQETQYF.

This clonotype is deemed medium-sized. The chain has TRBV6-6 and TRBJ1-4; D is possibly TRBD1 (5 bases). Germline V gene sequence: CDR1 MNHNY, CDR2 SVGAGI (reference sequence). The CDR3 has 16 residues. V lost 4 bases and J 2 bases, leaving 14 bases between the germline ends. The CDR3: CASSSGPRDTNEKLFF. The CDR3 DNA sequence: TGTGCCAGCAGTTCGGGACCTCGGGACACTAATGAAAAACTGTTTTTT.

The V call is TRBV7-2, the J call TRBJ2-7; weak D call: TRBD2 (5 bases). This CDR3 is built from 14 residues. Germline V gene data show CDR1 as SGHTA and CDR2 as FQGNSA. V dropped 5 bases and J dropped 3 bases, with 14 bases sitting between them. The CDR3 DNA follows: TGTGCCAGCAGCCACGGACTGGGTAGCTACGAGCAGTACTTC. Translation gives CASSHGLGSYEQYF.

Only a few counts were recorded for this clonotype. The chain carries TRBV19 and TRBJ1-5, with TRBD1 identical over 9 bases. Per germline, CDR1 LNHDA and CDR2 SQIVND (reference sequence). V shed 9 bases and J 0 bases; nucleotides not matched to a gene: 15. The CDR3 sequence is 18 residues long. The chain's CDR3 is CASAGGTGMGYSNQPQHF. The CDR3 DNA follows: TGTGCCAGCGCAGGAGGGACAGGGATGGGGTATAGCAATCAGCCCCAGCATTTT.

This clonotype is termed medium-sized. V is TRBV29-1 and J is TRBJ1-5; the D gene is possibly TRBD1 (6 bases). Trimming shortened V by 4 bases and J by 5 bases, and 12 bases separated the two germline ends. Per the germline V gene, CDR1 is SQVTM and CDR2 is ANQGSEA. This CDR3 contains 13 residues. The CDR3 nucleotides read TGCAGCGTTGGGACAGACGACGATCAGCCCCAGCATTTT. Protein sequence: CSVGTDDDQPQHF.

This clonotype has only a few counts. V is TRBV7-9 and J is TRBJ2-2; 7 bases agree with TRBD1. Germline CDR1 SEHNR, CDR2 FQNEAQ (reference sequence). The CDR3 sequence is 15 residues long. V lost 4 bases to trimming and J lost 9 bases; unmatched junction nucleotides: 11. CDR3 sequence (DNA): TGTGCCAGCAGCTCACGACAGGGTGGGACCAGGGAGCTGTTTTTT. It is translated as CASSSRQGGTRELFF.

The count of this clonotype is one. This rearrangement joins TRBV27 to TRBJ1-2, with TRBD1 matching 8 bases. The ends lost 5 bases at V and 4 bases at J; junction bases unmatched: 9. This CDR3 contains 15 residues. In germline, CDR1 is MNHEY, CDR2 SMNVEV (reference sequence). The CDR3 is CASSPTTGVGYGYTF. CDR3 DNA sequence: TGTGCCAGCAGTCCGACGACAGGGGTTGGCTATGGCTACACCTTC.

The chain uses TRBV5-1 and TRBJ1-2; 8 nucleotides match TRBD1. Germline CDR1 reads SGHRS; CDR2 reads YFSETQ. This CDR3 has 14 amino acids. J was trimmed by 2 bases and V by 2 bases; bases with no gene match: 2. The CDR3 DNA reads TGCGCCAGCAGCTTAGGACAGGGCAACTATGGCTACACCTTC. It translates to CASSLGQGNYGYTF. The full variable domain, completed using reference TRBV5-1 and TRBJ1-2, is KAGVTQTPRYLIKTRGQQVTLSCSPISGHRSVSWYQQTPGQGLQFLFEYFSETQRNKGNFPGRFSGRQFSNSRSEMNVSTLELGDSALYLCASSLGQGNYGYTFGSGTRLTVV.

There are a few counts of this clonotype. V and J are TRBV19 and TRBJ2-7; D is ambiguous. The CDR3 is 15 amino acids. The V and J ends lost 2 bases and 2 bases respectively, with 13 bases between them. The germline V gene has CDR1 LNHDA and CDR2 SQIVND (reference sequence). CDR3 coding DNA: TGTGCCAGTAGTATAACGCGGCAGACTCCCTACGAGCAGTACTTC. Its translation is CASSITRQTPYEQYF.

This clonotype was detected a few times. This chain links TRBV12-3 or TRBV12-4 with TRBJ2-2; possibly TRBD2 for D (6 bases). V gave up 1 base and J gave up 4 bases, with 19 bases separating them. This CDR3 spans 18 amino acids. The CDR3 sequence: CASSLDSWVAASTGELFF. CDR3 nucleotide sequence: TGTGCCAGCAGTTTAGATTCATGGGTAGCGGCTAGCACCGGGGAGCTGTTTTTT.